The subject of this entry is one T cell receptor beta chain. Its antigen remains unidentified. This sample was included in a study of cytomegalovirus exposure and HLA in healthy donors. Across the study: Researchers previously reported finding 100 million or so unique TCR beta sequences from 170 million or so T cells. The Caucasian-associated ancestry cluster contained more than 75% of the approximately 400 genotyped donors.

V shed 6 bases and J shed 2 bases, with 16 bases lying between them. Germline V gene sequence: CDR1 MNHEY, CDR2 SVGAGI. The CDR3 extends over 15 amino acids. Regarding the study as a whole: It was in a later analysis that TCR association rates were seen to vary by HLA locus, highest for DRB1 and lowest for HLA-C.

Primers for the PCR totalled 60 Vbeta and 13 Jbeta. Under the authors' procedure: Later work found approximately 80 million unique TCR beta chains, with some 11 million shared. Sequencing used immunoSEQ multiplex PCR; TCRdb keeps in-frame clones, though not all of them. V, J and clone size were drawn from that table, and D and trimming were deduced from the DNA. The repertoire holds 100,000 to 150,000 clones, 75% to 85% seen once, with approximately 9% in the top ten. The TCR originated in a man under 40 in good health and CMV-seropositive. Sequenced sample: PBMCs. The J gene is TRBJ1-2, the V gene TRBV6-5; the D gene is possibly TRBD1 (6 bases). The CDR3 reads CASSLTSTGNYGYTF. The CDR3 coding sequence is TGTGCCAGCAGCCTCACCTCGACAGGAAACTATGGCTACACCTTC.